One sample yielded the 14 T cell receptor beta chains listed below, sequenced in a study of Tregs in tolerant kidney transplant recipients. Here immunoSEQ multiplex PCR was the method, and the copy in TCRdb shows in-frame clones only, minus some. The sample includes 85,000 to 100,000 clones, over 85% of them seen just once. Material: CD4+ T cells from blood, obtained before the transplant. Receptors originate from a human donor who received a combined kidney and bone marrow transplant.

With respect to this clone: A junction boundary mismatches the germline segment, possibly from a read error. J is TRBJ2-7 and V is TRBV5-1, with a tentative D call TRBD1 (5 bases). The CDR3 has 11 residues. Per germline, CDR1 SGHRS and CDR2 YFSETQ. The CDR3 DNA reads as TGCGCCAGCAGCTTGGAAGGGGAAGGGTTCTTC. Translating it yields CASSLEGEGFF.

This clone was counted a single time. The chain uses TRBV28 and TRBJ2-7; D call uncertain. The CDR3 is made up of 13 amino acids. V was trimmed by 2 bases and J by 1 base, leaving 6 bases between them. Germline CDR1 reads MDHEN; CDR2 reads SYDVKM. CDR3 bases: TGTGCCAGCAGTTTACGGAGTTCCTACGAGCAGTACTTC. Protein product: CASSLRSSYEQYF.

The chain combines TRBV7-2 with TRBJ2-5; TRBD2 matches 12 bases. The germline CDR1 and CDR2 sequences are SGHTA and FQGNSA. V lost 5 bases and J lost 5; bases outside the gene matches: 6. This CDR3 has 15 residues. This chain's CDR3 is CASSPRLAGEETQYF. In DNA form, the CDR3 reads TGTGCCAGCAGCCCCCGACTAGCGGGAGAGGAGACCCAGTACTTC.

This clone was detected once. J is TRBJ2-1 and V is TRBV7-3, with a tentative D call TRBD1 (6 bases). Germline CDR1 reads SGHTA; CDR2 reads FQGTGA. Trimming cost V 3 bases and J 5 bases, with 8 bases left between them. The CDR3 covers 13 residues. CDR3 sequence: CASSLGANNEQFF. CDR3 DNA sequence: TGTGCCAGCAGCTTGGGGGCGAACAATGAGCAGTTCTTC.

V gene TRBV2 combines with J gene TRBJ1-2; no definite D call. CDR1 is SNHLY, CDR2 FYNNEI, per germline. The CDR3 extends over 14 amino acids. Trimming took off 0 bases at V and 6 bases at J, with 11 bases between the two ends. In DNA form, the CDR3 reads TGTGCCAGCAGTGAAGCATCCTGGAGAAATGGCTACACCTTC. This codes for CASSEASWRNGYTF.

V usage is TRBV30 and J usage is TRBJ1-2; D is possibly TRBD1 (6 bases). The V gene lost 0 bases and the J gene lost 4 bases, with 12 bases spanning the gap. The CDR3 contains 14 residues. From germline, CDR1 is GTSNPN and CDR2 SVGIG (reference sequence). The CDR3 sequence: CAWSVNQGTYGYTF. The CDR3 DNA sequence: TGTGCCTGGAGTGTAAATCAGGGGACCTATGGCTACACCTTC.

The CDR3 is CACHGALNSPLHF. The CDR3 DNA follows: TGTGCCTGCCATGGGGCGTTGAATTCACCCCTCCACTTT. The chain combines TRBV30 with TRBJ1-6; perhaps TRBD1 as D (5 bases). Germline loops: CDR1 GTSNPN, CDR2 SVGIG (reference sequence). V was shortened by 6 bases and J by 7 bases, with 13 bases between the two germline ends. The CDR3 extends over 13 amino acids.

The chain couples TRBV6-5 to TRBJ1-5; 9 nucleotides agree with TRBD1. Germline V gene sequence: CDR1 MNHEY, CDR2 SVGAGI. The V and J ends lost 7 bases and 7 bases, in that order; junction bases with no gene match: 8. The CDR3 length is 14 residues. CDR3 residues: CASTPTGGAQPQHF. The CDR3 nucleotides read TGTGCCAGCACCCCAACAGGGGGCGCGCAGCCCCAGCATTTT.

The CDR3 coding sequence is TGCGCCAGCAGTGACCCCTCGGTAGATGAGCAGTTCTTC. It codes for CASSDPSVDEQFF. This chain links TRBV10-1 with TRBJ2-1; D not certain. Germline V gene lookup returns CDR1 WNHNN and CDR2 SYGVQD (reference sequence). Trimming removed 3 bases from V and 8 bases from J, with 11 bases in between. The CDR3 consists of 13 residues.

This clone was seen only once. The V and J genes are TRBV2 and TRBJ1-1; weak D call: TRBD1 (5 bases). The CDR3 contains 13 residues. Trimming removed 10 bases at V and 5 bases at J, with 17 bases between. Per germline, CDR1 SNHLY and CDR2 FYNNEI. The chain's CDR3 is CANQIGGGTEAFF. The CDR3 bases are TGTGCCAACCAGATTGGCGGGGGTACTGAAGCTTTCTTT.

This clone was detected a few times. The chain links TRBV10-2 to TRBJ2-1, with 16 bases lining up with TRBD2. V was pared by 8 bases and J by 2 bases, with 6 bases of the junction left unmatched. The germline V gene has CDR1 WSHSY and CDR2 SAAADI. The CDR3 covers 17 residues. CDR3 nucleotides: TGCGCCAGCGGGGGACTAGCGGGGGGGCCCGCCTACAATGAGCAGTTCTTC. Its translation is CASGGLAGGPAYNEQFF.

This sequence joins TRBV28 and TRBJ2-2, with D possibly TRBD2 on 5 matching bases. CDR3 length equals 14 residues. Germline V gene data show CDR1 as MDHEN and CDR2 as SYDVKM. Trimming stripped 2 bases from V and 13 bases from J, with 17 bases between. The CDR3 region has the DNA TGTGCCAGCAGTTTAGATGCGCGCCCCGAGGGGCTGTTTTTT. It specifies CASSLDARPEGLFF.

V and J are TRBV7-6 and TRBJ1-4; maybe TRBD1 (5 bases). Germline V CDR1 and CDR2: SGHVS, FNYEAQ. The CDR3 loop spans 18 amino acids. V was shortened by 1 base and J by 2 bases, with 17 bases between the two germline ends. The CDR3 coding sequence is TGTGCCAGCAGCTTAGGATGGGGACTGGCGAGGACTAATGAAAAACTGTTTTTT. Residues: CASSLGWGLARTNEKLFF.

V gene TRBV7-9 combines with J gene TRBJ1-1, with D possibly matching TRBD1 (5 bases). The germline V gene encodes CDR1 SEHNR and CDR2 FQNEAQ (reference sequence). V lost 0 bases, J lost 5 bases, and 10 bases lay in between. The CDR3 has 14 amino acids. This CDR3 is CASSLAAGGTEAFF. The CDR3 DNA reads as TGTGCCAGCAGCTTAGCCGCCGGGGGAACTGAAGCTTTCTTT. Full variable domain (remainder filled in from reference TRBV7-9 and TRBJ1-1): DTGVSQNPRHKITKRGQNVTFRCDPISEHNRLYWYRQTLGQGPEFLTYFQNEAQLEKSRLLSDRFSAERPKGSFSTLEIQRTEQGDSAMYLCASSLAAGGTEAFFGQGTRLTVV.